Described below is a single T cell receptor (beta chain) sequence and its context. Its antigen remains unknown. This CDR3 is built from 13 residues. V was shortened by 7 bases and J by 4 bases, with 11 bases between the two germline ends. Germline V CDR1 and CDR2: MNHNS, SASEGT. Focal radiation with ipilimumab CTLA-4 blockade was given to patients with chemo-refractory metastatic non-small-cell lung cancer. The table came from immunoSEQ multiplex PCR; TCRdb's copy has only in-frame clones and leaves some out. Of tens of thousands of clones listed, approximately 77% are singletons. The record originates from a study of radiotherapy plus CTLA-4 blockade in lung cancer. Study-wide background: Under 20% of enrolled patients responded objectively, and around 30% had disease control. Points from the study as a whole: Reports state that early shifts in blood T cell clones, with interferon-beta, best predicted response. In blood, after radiotherapy plus ipilimumab, tumor-derived TCR clones expanded.

The specimen comprised peripheral blood, sampled from a patient treated with radiotherapy plus ipilimumab. The rearrangement joins TRBV6-1 to TRBJ1-3, with D unresolved. The TCR was taken from a human donor with non-small cell lung cancer that progressed on radiotherapy plus ipilimumab. As DNA, the CDR3 is TGTGCCAGCACCGTAGCCGAAGGAAACACCATATATTTT. Its protein is CASTVAEGNTIYF.